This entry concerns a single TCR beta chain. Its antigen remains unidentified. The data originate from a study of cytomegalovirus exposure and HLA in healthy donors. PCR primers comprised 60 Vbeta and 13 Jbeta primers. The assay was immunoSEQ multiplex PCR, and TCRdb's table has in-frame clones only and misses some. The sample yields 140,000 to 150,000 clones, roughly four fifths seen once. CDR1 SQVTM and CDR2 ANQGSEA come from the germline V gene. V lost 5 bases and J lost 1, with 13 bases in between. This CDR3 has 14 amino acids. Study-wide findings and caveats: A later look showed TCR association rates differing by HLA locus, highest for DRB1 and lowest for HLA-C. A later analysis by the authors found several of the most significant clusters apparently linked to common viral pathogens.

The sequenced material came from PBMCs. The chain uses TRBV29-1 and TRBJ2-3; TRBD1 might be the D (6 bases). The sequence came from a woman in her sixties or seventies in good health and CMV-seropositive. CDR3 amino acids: CSVPDRQRTDTQYF. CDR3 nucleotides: TGCAGCGTTCCTGACAGGCAACGCACAGATACGCAGTATTTT.